These 20 T cell receptor beta chains were all obtained from the same sample, sequenced in a study of cytomegalovirus exposure and HLA in healthy donors (TCRdb year 2017). Library preparation was by the immunoSEQ multiplex PCR assay. For the multiplex PCR, a mixture combining 60 forward primers for TCR Vbeta segments and 13 reverse primers for TCR Jbeta segments was used. TCRdb mirrors the immuneACCESS table, restricted to in-frame sequences. Some clones are absent from its copies; in checked studies, under half trace to an unresolved V gene, and the reason for the others is unknown. Here the sample has approximately 120,000 clones; around four fifths occur a single time. Around 18% of the sample comes from the top ten. The sample was PBMCs. These receptors were taken from a man between 18 and 29 years old in good health and CMV-seropositive.

This chain links TRBV7-2 with TRBJ2-2; TRBD1 agrees at 8 bases. The CDR3 contains 15 residues. CDR1 and CDR2 (germline): SGHTA, FQGNSA. With 6 bases clipped from V and 7 bases from J, the junction kept 10 bases outside the gene matches. CDR3 amino acids: CASSKGQAIGGELFF. The CDR3 nucleotides read TGTGCCAGCAGTAAGGGACAGGCGATTGGCGGGGAGCTGTTTTTT. Filled out from reference TRBV7-2 and TRBJ2-2, the complete variable domain reads GAGVSQSPSNKVTEKGKDVELRCDPISGHTALYWYRQSLGQGLEFLIYFQGNSAPDKSGLPSDRFSAERTGGSVSTLTIQRTQQEDSAVYLCASSKGQAIGGELFFGEGSRLTVL.

V usage is TRBV11-2 and J usage is TRBJ1-3, with D unresolved. Trimming took 2 bases from V and 0 from J, leaving 2 bases between them. Germline assignment: CDR1 SGHAT and CDR2 FQNNGV. This CDR3 spans 13 amino acids. The CDR3 reads CASSLHSGNTIYF. In nucleotides, the CDR3 is TGTGCCAGCAGCTTACACTCTGGAAACACCATATATTTT.

The rearrangement links TRBV5-1 to TRBJ1-3, with D unclear. The length of the CDR3 is 14 residues. Looked up from germline, CDR1 is SGHRS and CDR2 is YFSETQ. V was shortened by 5 bases and J by 2 bases, with 11 bases between the two germline ends. CDR3: CASSSGLAGNTIYF. The CDR3, as DNA: TGCGCCAGCAGTTCGGGTCTTGCTGGAAACACCATATATTTT.

The chain combines TRBV28 with TRBJ1-5; D gene unclear. The V end was cut by 5 bases, the J end by 2 bases, with 10 bases between. The V gene's germline CDR1 is MDHEN and CDR2 SYDVKM. The CDR3 extends over 14 amino acids. CDR3 region: CASSPPRGNQPQHF. The CDR3, as DNA: TGTGCCAGCAGTCCTCCCCGGGGCAATCAGCCCCAGCATTTT.

This clone was picked up a small number of times. V is TRBV5-7 and J is TRBJ1-5, with no clear D. TRBV5-7 counts as an open reading frame of uncertain function. V dropped 10 bases and J dropped 0 bases, with 17 bases sitting between them. The CDR3 runs to 15 residues. CDR3 loop: CAGPRGTSSNQPQHF. The CDR3 DNA sequence: TGTGCCGGCCCCCGGGGAACTTCTAGCAATCAGCCCCAGCATTTT.

The chain combines TRBV5-4 with TRBJ2-2; the D gene is possibly TRBD1 (6 bases). Trimming took 0 bases from V and 6 from J, leaving 9 bases between them. Germline CDR1 SGHNT, CDR2 YYREEE (reference sequence). The CDR3 loop spans 14 amino acids. The CDR3 DNA reads TGTGCCAGCAGCTTGGGAGGACAGCCCGGGGAGCTGTTTTTT. The encoded protein is CASSLGGQPGELFF. The whole variable domain, remainder taken from reference TRBV5-4 and TRBJ2-2, is ETGVTQSPTHLIKTRGQQVTLRCSSQSGHNTVSWYQQALGQGPQFIFQYYREEENGRGNFPPRFSGLQFPNYSSELNVNALELDDSALYLCASSLGGQPGELFFGEGSRLTVL.

This chain connects TRBV19 to TRBJ2-1; 7 positions match TRBD2. After removal of 2 bases from V and 6 bases from J, the junction contained 28 bases not matched to a gene. CDR1 and CDR2 from the germline V gene are LNHDA and SQIVND (reference sequence). This CDR3 is 22 amino acids long. Written as DNA, the CDR3 is TGTGCCAGTAGTATATACGGAGGGGACCGAGGACTAGTCCTCTTTCGTGGCAATGAGCAGTTCTTC. Its protein product is CASSIYGGDRGLVLFRGNEQFF.

The genes are TRBV7-8 and TRBJ2-1, with 9 bases that match TRBD2. J was trimmed by 4 bases and V by 4 bases; bases with no gene match: 8. CDR1 and CDR2 from the germline V gene are SGHVS and FQNEAQ. This CDR3 has 16 residues. The CDR3 spells CASSYSAGGNYNEQFF. CDR3 DNA sequence: TGTGCCAGCAGCTATTCCGCGGGGGGGAATTACAATGAGCAGTTCTTC.

The V call is TRBV15, the J call TRBJ2-1; 12 bases match TRBD2. The junction had 3 bases not matched to a gene; V was cut back by 3 bases and J by 6 bases. The germline V gene has CDR1 LNHNV and CDR2 YYDKDF (reference sequence). The CDR3 extends over 15 amino acids. CDR3 sequence: CATSSSSGGANEQFF. CDR3 DNA: TGTGCCACCAGCAGTTCTAGCGGGGGGGCCAATGAGCAGTTCTTC.

The chain uses TRBV5-1 and TRBJ1-2; 8 bases fit TRBD1. The CDR3 has 12 residues. V was clipped by 3 bases and J by 6 bases; unmatched bases: 1. Germline loops: CDR1 SGHRS, CDR2 YFSETQ. The CDR3 reads CASSWTGNGYTF. The CDR3 bases are TGCGCCAGCAGCTGGACAGGGAATGGCTACACCTTC.

This clone is a singleton in its sample. This rearrangement joins TRBV7-6 to TRBJ1-5; D not resolved. Germline V lookup: CDR1 SGHVS, CDR2 FNYEAQ. The V and J ends lost 1 base and 0 bases respectively, with 7 bases between them. The CDR3 covers 15 residues. The CDR3 loop is CASSLVGDSNQPQHF. The CDR3 nucleotides are TGTGCCAGCAGCTTAGTCGGTGATAGCAATCAGCCCCAGCATTTT.

The chain joins TRBV5-1 to TRBJ1-2, with a tentative D call TRBD1 (6 bases). The V gene's germline CDR1 is SGHRS and CDR2 YFSETQ. The V end lost 2 bases, the J end lost 2 bases, and 13 bases lay between the germline ends. This CDR3 region has 15 residues. The CDR3 protein is CASSLGTGQNYGYTF. In DNA, the CDR3 is TGCGCCAGCAGCTTAGGTACCGGACAGAACTATGGCTACACCTTC.

This chain links TRBV7-9 with TRBJ2-1; 8 nucleotides line up with TRBD2. The CDR3 extends over 16 amino acids. V trimming: 4 bases; J trimming: 8 bases; junction bases outside the gene matches: 13. The germline gives CDR1 SEHNR, CDR2 FQNEAQ (reference sequence). The CDR3 sequence is CASSSTAGGLRDEQFF. In DNA form, the CDR3 reads TGTGCCAGCAGCTCAACGGCGGGGGGATTACGTGATGAGCAGTTCTTC.

This clone was observed a single time. This rearrangement joins TRBV30 to TRBJ2-2, with D perhaps matching TRBD2 (5 bases). Germline CDR1 and CDR2: GTSNPN and SVGIG (reference sequence). This CDR3 contains 15 residues. Trimming shortened V by 0 bases and J by 3 bases, and 11 bases separated the two germline ends. CDR3 DNA: TGTGCCTGGAGTGTACTAGGTAGCGACACCGGGGAGCTGTTTTTT. This codes for CAWSVLGSDTGELFF.

The rearrangement links TRBV7-9 to TRBJ1-4; TRBD1 is a possible D gene (5 bases). The CDR3 sequence is 14 residues long. Trimming took 5 bases from V and 1 from J, leaving 8 bases between them. Germline V lookup: CDR1 SEHNR, CDR2 FQNEAQ (reference sequence). As DNA, the CDR3 is TGTGCCAGCAGCCCAACAGGAACTAATGAAAAACTGTTTTTT. It specifies CASSPTGTNEKLFF.

This clone was detected only a few times. This rearrangement joins TRBV5-1 to TRBJ2-2, with D maybe TRBD1 (5 bases). V was trimmed by 3 bases and J by 5 bases, leaving 14 bases between them. The germline V gene encodes CDR1 SGHRS and CDR2 YFSETQ. The CDR3 has 15 amino acids. CDR3 protein: CASSSSQGLTGELFF. The CDR3 nucleotides are TGCGCCAGCAGCTCGTCTCAGGGATTAACCGGGGAGCTGTTTTTT. Complete variable domain (other parts from reference TRBV5-1 and TRBJ2-2): KAGVTQTPRYLIKTRGQQVTLSCSPISGHRSVSWYQQTPGQGLQFLFEYFSETQRNKGNFPGRFSGRQFSNSRSEMNVSTLELGDSALYLCASSSSQGLTGELFFGEGSRLTVL.

The chain is built from TRBV7-3 and TRBJ2-3, with D perhaps TRBD1 (6 bases). In germline, CDR1 is SGHTA, CDR2 FQGTGA. V dropped 5 bases and J dropped 0 bases, with 12 bases sitting between them. The CDR3 has 15 amino acids. CDR3 sequence: CASSRTGLSTDTQYF. The CDR3 region has the DNA TGTGCCAGCAGCCGAACAGGGCTAAGCACAGATACGCAGTATTTT.

This chain connects TRBV30 to TRBJ2-1; the D gene is possibly TRBD1 (6 bases). Germline lookup yields CDR1 GTSNPN and CDR2 SVGIG (reference sequence). V lost 0 bases and J 3 bases, leaving 9 bases between the germline ends. The CDR3 covers 14 residues. CDR3 in amino acids: CAWSVGGHYNEQFF. The CDR3 DNA is TGTGCCTGGAGTGTAGGGGGACACTACAATGAGCAGTTCTTC.

The chain links TRBV27 to TRBJ1-1; D gene ambiguous. V was clipped by 3 bases and J by 5 bases, with 7 bases between them. Germline lookup yields CDR1 MNHEY and CDR2 SMNVEV (reference sequence). This CDR3 is built from 12 residues. DNA for the CDR3: TGTGCCAGCAGTTTTGACGGGACTGAAGCTTTCTTT. Translation: CASSFDGTEAFF.

The sample holds a few counts of this clone. The chain links TRBV4-2 to TRBJ2-5; TRBD2 aligns across 12 bases. Trimming at V came to 0 bases and at J to 1 base, leaving 12 bases not matched to a gene. Germline CDR1 LGHNA, CDR2 YNFKEQ. The CDR3 runs 20 residues. In DNA, the CDR3 is TGTGCCAGCAGCCAAGAAGTCACCCTTACTAGCGGGGGGCCCCAAGAGACCCAGTACTTC. Protein product: CASSQEVTLTSGGPQETQYF.